This passage covers 6 T cell receptor beta chains from one sample sequenced in a study of PD-L1 blockade in urothelial cancer. Regarding time point: peripheral blood 6 weeks after treatment start. Clones were sequenced by immunoSEQ multiplex PCR, and TCRdb holds only the in-frame ones, with some missing. The sample records about 39,000 clones, around 84% being singletons. Material: PBMCs, obtained around atezolizumab (anti-PD-L1) treatment. The receptors were gathered from a middle-aged man with urothelial cancer.

This clone is medium-sized by share. The chain is built from TRBV19 and TRBJ1-1; no reliable D call. The CDR3 has 14 residues. V lost 0 bases to trimming and J lost 3 bases, with 8 bases between them. Germline CDR1 and CDR2: LNHDA and SQIVND (reference sequence). The CDR3 DNA reads as TGTGCCAGTAGTATAGAAGGGAGGTACACTGAAGCTTTCTTT. Protein: CASSIEGRYTEAFF.

This rearrangement joins TRBV20-1 to TRBJ2-1; no reliable D call. The germline V gene encodes CDR1 DFQATT and CDR2 SNEGSKA (reference sequence). V gave up 7 bases and J gave up 10 bases, with 11 bases separating them. This CDR3 has 10 amino acids. CDR3 amino acids: CSVSGLEQFF. CDR3 in DNA: TGCAGTGTTAGTGGTCTAGAGCAGTTCTTC.

The chain recombines TRBV6-1 with TRBJ2-3, with D possibly matching TRBD2 (6 bases). From germline, CDR1 is MNHNS and CDR2 SASEGT. Trimming cost V 1 base and J 10 bases, with 9 bases left between them. The CDR3 loop spans 12 amino acids. The CDR3 loop is CASSEGGDPQYF. CDR3 DNA sequence: TGTGCCAGCAGTGAAGGGGGGGATCCGCAGTATTTT.

The CDR3 DNA reads as TGTGCCAGTAGTGTGGGAGGGTGGACCGGGGAGCTGTTTTTT. Translated: CASSVGGWTGELFF. This chain links TRBV19 with TRBJ2-2; 7 bases agree with TRBD2. The germline V gene has CDR1 LNHDA and CDR2 SQIVND (reference sequence). This CDR3 region has 14 residues. V dropped 5 bases and J dropped 5; count of bases not matched to a gene: 5.

A single count supports this clone. The CDR3 region is CASSVEGGQEGCIETEAFF. The CDR3 nucleotides are TGTGCCAGCAGCGTAGAGGGGGGACAGGAGGGGTGTATTGAGACTGAAGCTTTCTTT. The gene calls are TRBV9 and TRBJ1-1, with 8 bases fitting TRBD1. The CDR3 spans 19 residues. V lost 0 bases and J lost 5; bases outside the gene matches: 18. Germline V CDR1 and CDR2: SGDLS, YYNGEE.

The rearrangement uses TRBV2 and TRBJ1-1; D remains ambiguous. The germline CDR1 and CDR2 sequences are SNHLY and FYNNEI. The germline V and J ends were trimmed by 3 bases and 2 bases, with 4 bases remaining between them. The CDR3 has 12 residues. The CDR3 sequence is CASSDSNTEAFF. As DNA, the CDR3 is TGTGCCAGCAGTGACAGTAACACTGAAGCTTTCTTT.